This T cell receptor (beta chain) was recorded in a study of T cell responses to AZD1222 COVID-19 vaccine. Across the whole study: Analysis merged second doses at about 4 or about 12 weeks.

Study-level findings and limits: Spike-specific TCR breadth and depth were elevated following two AZD1222 doses. Nearly half of spike-specific TCRs reportedly target variant regions that are unmutated in the B.1.351 and B.1.1.7 variants. Clonal diversity was possibly underestimated; the donors were predominantly white British and more often female.

CDR1 is SGHRS and CDR2 is YFSETQ in the germline V gene. Trimming took off 0 bases at V and 10 bases at J, with 14 bases between the two ends. The CDR3 loop spans 15 amino acids. The protocol was immunoSEQ multiplex PCR, while the TCRdb copy is restricted to in-frame clones and leaves out a portion. This table has around 130,000 clones, about 90% appearing once. As for this clone: Antigen specificity is unknown.

The sequence was collected from an adult in good health. The chain is built from TRBV5-1 and TRBJ1-6, with a tentative D call TRBD1 (5 bases). The starting material was peripheral blood, obtained on day 0 of AZD1222 vaccination. The CDR3 is CASSLAGGGRSPLHF. In nucleotides, the CDR3 is TGCGCCAGCAGCTTGGCTGGGGGGGGTAGATCACCCCTCCACTTT.